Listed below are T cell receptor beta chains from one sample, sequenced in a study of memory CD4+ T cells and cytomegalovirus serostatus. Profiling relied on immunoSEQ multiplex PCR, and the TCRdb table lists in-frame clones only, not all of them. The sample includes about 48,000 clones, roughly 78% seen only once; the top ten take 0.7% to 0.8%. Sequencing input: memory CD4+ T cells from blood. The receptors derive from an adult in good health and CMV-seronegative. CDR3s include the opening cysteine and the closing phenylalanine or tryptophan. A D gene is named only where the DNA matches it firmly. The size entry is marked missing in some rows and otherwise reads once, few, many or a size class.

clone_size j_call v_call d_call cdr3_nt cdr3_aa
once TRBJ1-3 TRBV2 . TGTGCCAGCAGTGGCTACCCGGGACAAATCTCTGGAAACACCATATATTTT CASSGYPGQISGNTIYF
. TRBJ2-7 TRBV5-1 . TGCGCCAGCAATAGGGGGGCAGGGCCTAAAGACGAGCAGTACTTC CASNRGAGPKDEQYF
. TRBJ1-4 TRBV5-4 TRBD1 TGTGCCAGCAGCTTGAGGGGGCAAAGTTCCCGTCGTGAAAAACTGTTTTTT CASSLRGQSSRREKLFF
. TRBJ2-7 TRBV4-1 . TGCGCCAGCAGCCAAGAGTCCGGGTTCACCTACGAGCAGTACTTC CASSQESGFTYEQYF
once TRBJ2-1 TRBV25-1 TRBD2 TGTGCCAGCAGTGCCACTAGCGGGGGGTACAATGAGCAGTTCTTC CASSATSGGYNEQFF
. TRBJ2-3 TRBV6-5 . TGTGCCAGCAGTTACTCGTGGACTTCGGATACGCAGTATTTT CASSYSWTSDTQYF
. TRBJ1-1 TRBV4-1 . TGCGCCAGCAGCCTAGACATCACGAACACTGAAGCTTTCTTT CASSLDITNTEAFF
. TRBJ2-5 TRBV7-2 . TGTGCCAGCAGCCCTGGTCTCCAAGAGACCCAGTACTTC CASSPGLQETQYF
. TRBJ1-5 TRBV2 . TGTGCCAGCAGTGAGCCAGCTAGCAATCAGCCCCAGCATTTT CASSEPASNQPQHF
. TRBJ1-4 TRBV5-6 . TGTGCCAGCAGCTTGTGGGCAGGGATGGGTGAAAAACTGTTTTTT CASSLWAGMGEKLFF
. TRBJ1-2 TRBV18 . TGTGCCAGCTCACCAGGGTCAGGCAATGGCTACACCTTC CASSPGSGNGYTF
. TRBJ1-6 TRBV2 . TGTGCCAGCAACCTAGGGTTTAATTCACCCCTCCACTTT CASNLGFNSPLHF
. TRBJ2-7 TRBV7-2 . TGTGCCAGCAGCCAAAGCCACAGCTCCTACGAGCAGTACTTC CASSQSHSSYEQYF
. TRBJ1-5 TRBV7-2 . TGTGCCAGCAGCTTAGGGAGAGGGGGGCCGCCTTCCCAGCATTTT CASSLGRGGPPSQHF
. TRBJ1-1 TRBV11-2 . TGTGCCAGCAGCTTGGTGAGTGAAGCTTTCTTT CASSLVSEAFF
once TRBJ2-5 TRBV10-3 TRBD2 TGTGCCATCGGGGGGGACGTCGGTGGAGAGACCCAGTACTTC CAIGGDVGGETQYF
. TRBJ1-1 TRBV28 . . CASILGQGQAFF
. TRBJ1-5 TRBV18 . TGTGCCAGCTCACCAGCGGAGCGTCCCGGGTTAAATCAGCCCCAGCATTTT CASSPAERPGLNQPQHF
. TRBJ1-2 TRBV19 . TGTGCCAGTAGTATAGAGGGCCGGACGGGAGCGACCTTC CASSIEGRTGATF
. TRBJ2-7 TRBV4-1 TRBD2 TGCGCCAGCAGCCCAGCGGGGGGGCGAACCTACGAGCAGTACTTC CASSPAGGRTYEQYF
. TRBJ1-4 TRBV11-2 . TGTGCCAGCAGCTTTGGGGCAGTCGATAATGAAAAACTGTTTTTT CASSFGAVDNEKLFF
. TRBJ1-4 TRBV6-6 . TGTGCCAGCAGTTACGGGGAAAAACTGTTTTTT CASSYGEKLFF
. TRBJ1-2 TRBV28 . TGTGCCAGCGGACGCTATGGCTACACCTTC CASGRYGYTF
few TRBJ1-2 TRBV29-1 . TGCAGCGTGGGGACGGCTACTGGCTACACCTTC CSVGTATGYTF
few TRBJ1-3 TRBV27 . TGTGCCAGCAGTCGTACGTGGGGGGCAAGTAACTCTGGAAACACCATATATTTT CASSRTWGASNSGNTIYF
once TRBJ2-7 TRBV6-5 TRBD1 TGTGCCAGCAGCCCTGGACAGGCCCGCTCCTACGAGCAGTACTTC CASSPGQARSYEQYF
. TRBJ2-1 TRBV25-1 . TGTGCCAGCAGTGAAATAGGACCACAGGGCACCCCCTACAATGAGCAGTTCTTC CASSEIGPQGTPYNEQFF
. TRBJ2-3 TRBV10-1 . TGCGCCAGCAGTGAGTTACGACCTTGGCGGGGCACAGATACGCAGTATTTT CASSELRPWRGTDTQYF
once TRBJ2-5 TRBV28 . TGTGCCAGCAGTCCCATCACCCGATATACTACAAAAGGCTACACCCAGTACTTC CASSPITRYTTKGYTQYF
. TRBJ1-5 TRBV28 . TGTGCCAGCAGCTTCGCTGGGAGGGCAAGCAATCAGCCCCAGCATTTT CASSFAGRASNQPQHF
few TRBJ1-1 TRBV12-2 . TGTGCAAGTCGCTACCACCGACAGGAGAACACTGAAGCTTTCTTT CASRYHRQENTEAFF
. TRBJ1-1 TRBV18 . TGTGCCAGCTCACCAACAGGGACGAACACTGAAGCTTTCTTT CASSPTGTNTEAFF
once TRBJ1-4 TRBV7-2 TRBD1 TGTGCCAGCAGCACCTGGACAGGGGAGAGTAATGAAAAACTGTTTTTT CASSTWTGESNEKLFF
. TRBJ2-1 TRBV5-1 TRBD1 TGCGCCAGCAGCTCGGACGCAGGGGGCAGTGAGCAGTTCTTC CASSSDAGGSEQFF
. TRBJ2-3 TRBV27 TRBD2 TGTGCCAGCAAGGCTAGCGGGGGGCACGGGACAGATACGCAGTATTTT CASKASGGHGTDTQYF
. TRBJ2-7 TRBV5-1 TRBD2 TGCGCCAGCAGCCCCGGAGGGACTAGCGCCCGGGCCTACGAGCAGTACTTC CASSPGGTSARAYEQYF
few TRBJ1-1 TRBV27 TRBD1 TGTGCCAGCAGACGGACAGGGGGCAAGATGAACACTGAAGCTTTCTTT CASRRTGGKMNTEAFF
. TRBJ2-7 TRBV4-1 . TGCGCCAGCAGCCAAGCCGAACAGTCCTACGAGCAGTACTTC CASSQAEQSYEQYF
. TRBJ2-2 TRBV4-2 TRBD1 TGTGCCAGCAGCCAAGATAGGGGGCGCGAAACCGGGGAGCTGTTTTTT CASSQDRGRETGELFF
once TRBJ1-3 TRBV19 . TGTGCCAGTAGTACCGACCGACTCTCTGGAAACACCATATATTTT CASSTDRLSGNTIYF
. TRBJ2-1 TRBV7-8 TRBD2 TGTGCCAGCAGAACTAAACCGGGACTACGGGCCAATGAGCAGTTCTTC CASRTKPGLRANEQFF
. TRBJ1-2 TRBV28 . TGTGCCAGCAGTTACCCGAGGGCCTATGGCTACACCTTC CASSYPRAYGYTF
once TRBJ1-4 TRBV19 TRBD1 TGTGCCAGTACCGCCGGGACAGGGGGCTCCATTAATGAAAAACTGTTTTTT CASTAGTGGSINEKLFF
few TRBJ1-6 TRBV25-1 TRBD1 TGTGCCAGCAGTGAAAACAGGGGGCGCGGGAATTCACCCCTCCACTTT CASSENRGRGNSPLHF
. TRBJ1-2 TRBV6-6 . TGTGCCAGCAGTTACTCCTGGCGGGGGGCCGTCTATGGCTACACCTTC CASSYSWRGAVYGYTF
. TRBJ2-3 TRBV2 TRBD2 TGTGCCAGCAGTGAAGGGGGACTAAGCGGGAGAAATACGCAGTATTTT CASSEGGLSGRNTQYF
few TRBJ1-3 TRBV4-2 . TGTGCCAGCAGCCTGACCTCTCTAGGCTCTGGAAACACCATATATTTT CASSLTSLGSGNTIYF
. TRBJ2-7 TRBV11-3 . TGTGCCAGCAGCTCCGGGACGGCGGCTGGGGAGCAGTACTTC CASSSGTAAGEQYF
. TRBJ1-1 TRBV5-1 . TGCGCCAGCAGCTTGGGGGGAGCGAACACTGAAGCTTTCTTT CASSLGGANTEAFF
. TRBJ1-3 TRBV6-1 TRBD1 TGTGCCAGCTCGTCTCTGGGACAGGGAAACACCATATATTTT CASSSLGQGNTIYF
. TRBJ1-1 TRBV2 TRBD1 TGTGCCAGCACGCCGATAGGACAGGGGGCCGGAGCTTTCTTT CASTPIGQGAGAFF
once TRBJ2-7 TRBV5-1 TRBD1 TGCGCCAGCAGCTTGGAGGGACAGCCCTACGAGCAGTACTTC CASSLEGQPYEQYF
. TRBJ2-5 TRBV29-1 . TGCAGCGTTCACAGGGACCAAGAGACCCAGTACTTC CSVHRDQETQYF